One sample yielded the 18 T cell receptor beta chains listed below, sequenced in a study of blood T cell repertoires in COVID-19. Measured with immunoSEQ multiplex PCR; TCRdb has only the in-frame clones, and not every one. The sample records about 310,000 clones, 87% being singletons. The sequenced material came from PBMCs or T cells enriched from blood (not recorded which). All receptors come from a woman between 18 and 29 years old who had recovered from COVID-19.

CDR3 nucleotides: TGTGCCAGCACTGGGACAGCAAGGGTCCCGGAAGCTTTCTTT. It codes for CASTGTARVPEAFF. The chain links TRBV2 to TRBJ1-1; TRBD1 matches 7 bases. CDR1 and CDR2 (germline): SNHLY, FYNNEI. The CDR3 covers 14 residues. J was trimmed by 8 bases and V by 7 bases; bases with no gene match: 13.

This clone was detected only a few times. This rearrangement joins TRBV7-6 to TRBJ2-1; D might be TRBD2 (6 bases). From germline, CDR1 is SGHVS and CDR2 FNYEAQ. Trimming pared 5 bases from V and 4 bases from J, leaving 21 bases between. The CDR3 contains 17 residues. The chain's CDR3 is CASSRAGLAAPYNEQFF. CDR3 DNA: TGTGCCAGCAGCCGCGCGGGGTTGGCTGCCCCTTACAATGAGCAGTTCTTC.

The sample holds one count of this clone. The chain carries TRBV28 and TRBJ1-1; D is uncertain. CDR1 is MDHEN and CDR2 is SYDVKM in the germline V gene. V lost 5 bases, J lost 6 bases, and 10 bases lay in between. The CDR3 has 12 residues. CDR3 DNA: TGTGCCAGCAGTACCCCGTTAGCTGAAGCTTTCTTT. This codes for CASSTPLAEAFF.

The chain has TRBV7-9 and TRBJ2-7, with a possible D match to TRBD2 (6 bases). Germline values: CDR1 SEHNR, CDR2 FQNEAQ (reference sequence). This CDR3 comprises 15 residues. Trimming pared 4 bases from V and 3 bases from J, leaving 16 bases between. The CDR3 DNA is TGTGCCAGCAGCTCGGCCGGGAGAACAGACTACGAGCAGTACTTC. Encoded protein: CASSSAGRTDYEQYF.

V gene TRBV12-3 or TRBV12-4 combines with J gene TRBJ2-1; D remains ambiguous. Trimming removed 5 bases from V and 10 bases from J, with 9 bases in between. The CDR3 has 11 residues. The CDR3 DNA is TGTGCCAGCAGTCACACCCCCGAGCAGTTCTTC. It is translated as CASSHTPEQFF.

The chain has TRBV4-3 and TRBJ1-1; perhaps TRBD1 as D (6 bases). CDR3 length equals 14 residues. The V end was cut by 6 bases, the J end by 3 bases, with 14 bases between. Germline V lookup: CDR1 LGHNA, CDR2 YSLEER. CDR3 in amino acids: CASSPVKGDTEAFF. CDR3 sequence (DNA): TGCGCCAGCAGTCCGGTCAAGGGGGACACTGAAGCTTTCTTT.

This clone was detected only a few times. Here the CDR3 reads CAWSRDRDNSPLHF. In DNA form, the CDR3 reads TGTGCCTGGAGCCGGGACAGGGATAATTCACCCCTCCACTTT. V and J are TRBV30 and TRBJ1-6; 9 positions match TRBD1. V was pared by 3 bases and J by 5 bases, with 2 bases of the junction left unmatched. Germline CDR1 reads GTSNPN; CDR2 reads SVGIG (reference sequence). There are 14 residues in the CDR3.

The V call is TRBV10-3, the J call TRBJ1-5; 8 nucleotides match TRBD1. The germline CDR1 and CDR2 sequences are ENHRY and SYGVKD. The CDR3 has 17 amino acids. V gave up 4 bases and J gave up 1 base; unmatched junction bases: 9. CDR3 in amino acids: CAISANPRDRSNQPQHF. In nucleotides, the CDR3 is TGTGCCATCAGTGCTAACCCCCGGGACAGGAGCAATCAGCCCCAGCATTTT.

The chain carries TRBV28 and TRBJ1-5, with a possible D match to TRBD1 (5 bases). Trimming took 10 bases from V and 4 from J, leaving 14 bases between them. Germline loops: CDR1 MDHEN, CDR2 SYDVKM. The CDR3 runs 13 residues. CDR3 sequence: CAIERGTNQPQHF. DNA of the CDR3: TGTGCCATCGAAAGGGGTACGAATCAGCCCCAGCATTTT.

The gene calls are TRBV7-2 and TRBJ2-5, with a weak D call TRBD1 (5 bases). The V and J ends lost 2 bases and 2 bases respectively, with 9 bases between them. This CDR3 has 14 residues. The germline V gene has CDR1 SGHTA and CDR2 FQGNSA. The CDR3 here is CASSLHTGQETQYF. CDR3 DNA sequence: TGTGCCAGCAGCTTACATACAGGACAAGAGACCCAGTACTTC.

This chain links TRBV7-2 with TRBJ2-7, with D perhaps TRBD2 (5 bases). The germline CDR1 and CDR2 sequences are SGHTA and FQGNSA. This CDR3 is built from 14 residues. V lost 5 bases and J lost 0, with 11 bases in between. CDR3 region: CASSPRGSSYEQYF. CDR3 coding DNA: TGTGCCAGCAGCCCTCGGGGTAGCTCCTACGAGCAGTACTTC.

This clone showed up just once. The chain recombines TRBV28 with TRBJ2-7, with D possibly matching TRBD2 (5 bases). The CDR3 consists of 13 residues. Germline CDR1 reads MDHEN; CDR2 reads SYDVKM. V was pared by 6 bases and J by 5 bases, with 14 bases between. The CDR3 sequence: CASSRAGRDEQYF. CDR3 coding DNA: TGTGCCAGCAGCCGTGCCGGGCGGGACGAGCAGTACTTC.

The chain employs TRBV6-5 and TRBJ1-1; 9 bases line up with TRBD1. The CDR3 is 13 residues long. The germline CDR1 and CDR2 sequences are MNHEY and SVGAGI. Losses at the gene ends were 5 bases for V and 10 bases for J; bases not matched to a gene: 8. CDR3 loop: CASSSRDRAPAFF. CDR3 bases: TGTGCCAGCAGTAGCCGGGACAGGGCCCCAGCTTTCTTT.

CDR3 nucleotide sequence: TGTGCCAGCAGTTTTGGGTCAGGCGAGCAGTACTTC. Protein: CASSFGSGEQYF. This sequence joins TRBV12-3 or TRBV12-4 and TRBJ2-7, with unresolved D. The CDR3 has 12 residues. The V end lost 3 bases, the J end lost 6 bases, and 9 bases lay between the germline ends.

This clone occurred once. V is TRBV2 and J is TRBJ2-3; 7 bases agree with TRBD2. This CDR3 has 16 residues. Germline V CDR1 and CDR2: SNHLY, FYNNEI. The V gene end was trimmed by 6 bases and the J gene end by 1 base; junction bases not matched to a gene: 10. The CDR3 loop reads CASRVTAGVRTDTQYF. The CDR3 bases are TGTGCCAGCAGGGTTACCGCGGGGGTCCGCACAGATACGCAGTATTTT.

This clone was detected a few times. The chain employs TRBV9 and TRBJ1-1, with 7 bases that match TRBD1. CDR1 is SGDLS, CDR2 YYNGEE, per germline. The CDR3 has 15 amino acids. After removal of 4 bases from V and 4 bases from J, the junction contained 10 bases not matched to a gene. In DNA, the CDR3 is TGTGCCAGCAGCCCCTTTGGGACAGCAACCACTGAAGCTTTCTTT. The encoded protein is CASSPFGTATTEAFF.

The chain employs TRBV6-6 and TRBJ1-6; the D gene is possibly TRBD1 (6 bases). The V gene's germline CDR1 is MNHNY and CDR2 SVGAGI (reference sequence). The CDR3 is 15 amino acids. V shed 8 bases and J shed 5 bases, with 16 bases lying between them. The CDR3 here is CASGLGTPDNSPLHF. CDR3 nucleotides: TGTGCCAGCGGACTTGGGACACCGGATAATTCACCCCTCCACTTT.

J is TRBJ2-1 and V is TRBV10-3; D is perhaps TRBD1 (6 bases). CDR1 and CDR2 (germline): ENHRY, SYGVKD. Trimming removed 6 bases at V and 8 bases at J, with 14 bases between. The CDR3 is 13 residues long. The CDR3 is CAIRDTGSDEQFF. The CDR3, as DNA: TGTGCCATCAGGGATACAGGGTCGGATGAGCAGTTCTTC.